The present T cell receptor beta chain was sequenced within a study of blood T cell repertoires in COVID-19. About the study: Sites in the United States, Italy and Spain provided acute and convalescent COVID-19 samples. PBMCs, B-cell-depleted T cells, or T cells provided the cDNA or gDNA that made up the material.

Authors' analysis steps: How many nucleated cells were present was estimated from reference gene primer amplification. The repertoire was sequenced with immunoSEQ multiplex PCR; TCRdb's copy has only in-frame clones and lacks some. V, J and clone size are taken as reported in that table, and D and trimming were inferred from the DNA itself. The table has 68,000 or so clones, roughly 87% seen once. CDR1 is LGHNA and CDR2 is YNFKEQ in the germline V gene. The CDR3 extends over 16 amino acids. With 4 bases clipped from V and 1 base from J, the junction kept 7 bases outside the gene matches. Sequenced: peripheral blood. This chain uses TRBV4-2 with TRBJ1-1; 9 bases match TRBD1. The sequence derives from a man aged 50 to 60 with active COVID-19. CDR3 nucleotides: TGTGCCAGCAGCCTCCTGACAGGGGGATGGAACACTGAAGCTTTCTTT. This translates into CASSLLTGGWNTEAFF.